Below, 15 T cell receptor beta chains from the same sample are listed, as sequenced in a study of T-cell reconstitution after alpha-beta-depleted transplantation in children (dated by TCRdb to 2015 to 2016). Receptor libraries were prepared by PCR. Instrument used: Illumina HiSeq 2500. TCR libraries were prepared with molecular barcoding, using unique molecular identifiers to normalize TCRbeta repertoire quantification. Using fastp trimming at Q25 and MiXCR clonotype assembly, TCRdb reanalyzed the public sequencing data and kept in-frame beta chains. Entries are consolidated by CDR3 protein sequence, retaining the most common genes and DNA. Present in this sample are fewer than 550,000 distinct CDR3 sequences, approximately 10% of which were seen just once. The ten largest clones represent 14% of the sample. Interpreted using the paper, the treatment or condition label stands for: allogeneic hematopoietic cell transplantation with graft depleted of TCRalphabeta T cells and CD19 B cells.

Sample: PBMCs, mostly from graft donor cells, taken 180 days after TCRalphabeta/CD19-depleted stem cell transplant. The source of these receptors is a female patient aged 2-10 years who had a stem cell transplant for aplastic anemia, so the T cells may come from the graft donor.

This sequence joins TRBV7-8 and TRBJ1-2; D not certain. The germline CDR1 and CDR2 sequences are SGHVS and FQNEAQ. This CDR3 region has 11 residues. Trimming shortened V by 5 bases and J by 13 bases, and 14 bases separated the two germline ends. CDR3 amino acids: CASSPRRVGTF. For the CDR3, the DNA is TGTGCCAGCAGCCCCCGGCGAGTCGGCACCTTC.

The table lists this clonotype with a few counts. This chain uses TRBV7-2 with TRBJ2-7; 15 nucleotides align to TRBD2. The CDR3 extends over 17 amino acids. Germline V CDR1 and CDR2: SGHTA, FQGNSA. V lost 5 bases, J lost 1 base, and 6 bases stayed unmatched. CDR3 DNA sequence: TGTGCCAGCAGCCACGGGACTAGCGGGAGGAGATCCTACGAGCAGTACTTC. Amino acid sequence: CASSHGTSGRRSYEQYF. The full variable domain, completed using reference TRBV7-2 and TRBJ2-7, is GAGVSQSPSNKVTEKGKDVELRCDPISGHTALYWYRQSLGQGLEFLIYFQGNSAPDKSGLPSDRFSAERTGGSVSTLTIQRTQQEDSAVYLCASSHGTSGRRSYEQYFGPGTRLTVT.

The chain carries TRBV20-1 and TRBJ2-1, with a weak D call TRBD2 (6 bases). This CDR3 is 17 amino acids long. CDR1 and CDR2 from the germline V gene are DFQATT and SNEGSKA (reference sequence). The V gene lost 1 base and the J gene lost 0 bases, with 16 bases spanning the gap. CDR3: CSARVNLGRDSYNEQFF. The CDR3 DNA is TGCAGTGCTAGAGTAAATTTGGGGCGGGACTCCTACAATGAGCAGTTCTTC.

The chain uses TRBV7-2 and TRBJ1-1, with a possible D match to TRBD1 (5 bases). This CDR3 is 14 amino acids long. Germline assignment: CDR1 SGHTA and CDR2 FQGNSA. V was trimmed by 4 bases and J by 10 bases, leaving 19 bases between them. CDR3 residues: CASSYKPGTGRAFF. The CDR3 nucleotides read TGTGCCAGCAGCTACAAACCGGGGACTGGAAGAGCTTTCTTT.

The chain couples TRBV30 to TRBJ1-2; the D is unclear. Germline V lookup: CDR1 GTSNPN, CDR2 SVGIG (reference sequence). The CDR3 sequence is 14 residues long. Trimming pared 1 base from V and 4 bases from J, leaving 13 bases between. The CDR3 spells CAWSETGLAYGYTF. The CDR3 region has the DNA TGTGCCTGGAGTGAGACCGGGCTCGCCTATGGCTACACCTTC.

This clonotype was seen at least ten times. The chain links TRBV25-1 to TRBJ2-5, with TRBD1 identical over 9 bases. V trimming: 4 bases; J trimming: 3 bases; junction bases outside the gene matches: 3. The germline CDR1 and CDR2 sequences are MGHDK and SYGVNS. The CDR3 spans 14 residues. CDR3 sequence: CASSGWTGEETQYF. Here the CDR3 DNA reads TGTGCCAGCAGTGGTTGGACAGGGGAAGAGACCCAGTACTTC.

V usage is TRBV7-2 and J usage is TRBJ2-1; 7 bases map to TRBD2. Germline loops: CDR1 SGHTA, CDR2 FQGNSA. V lost 5 bases and J lost 3; bases outside the gene matches: 10. The CDR3 totals 16 residues. Written as DNA, the CDR3 is TGTGCCAGCAGCCGGGTGGCAGCGGGAATCTACAATGAGCAGTTCTTC. It is translated as CASSRVAAGIYNEQFF.

This clonotype has at least ten counts. The V gene is TRBV20-1, the J gene TRBJ2-3, with TRBD2 identical over 14 bases. The V segment lost 6 bases and the J segment 5 bases; nucleotides outside the gene matches: 7. CDR3 length equals 15 residues. Germline V CDR1 and CDR2: DFQATT, SNEGSKA (reference sequence). The chain's CDR3 is CSAWTSGRLLDTQYF. The CDR3 region has the DNA TGCAGTGCATGGACTAGCGGGAGGTTGTTAGATACGCAGTATTTT.

The CDR3 nucleotides read TGTGCCAGTAGTATCGGACGCGAGCAGTACTTC. It translates to CASSIGREQYF. V is TRBV19 and J is TRBJ2-7; D remains unclear. In germline, CDR1 is LNHDA, CDR2 SQIVND (reference sequence). The CDR3 covers 11 residues. Trimming cost V 3 bases and J 6 bases, with 6 bases left between them.

This chain joins TRBV18 and TRBJ2-5; 7 bases agree with TRBD2. Germline CDR1 reads KGHSH; CDR2 reads LQKENI. Trimming took 0 bases from V and 1 from J; bases not matched to a gene: 5. The CDR3 contains 16 residues. The CDR3 region has the DNA TGTGCCAGCTCACCACCACCTAGCGGATTCCAAGAGACCCAGTACTTC. The encoded protein is CASSPPPSGFQETQYF.

The chain recombines TRBV5-1 with TRBJ2-1; possibly TRBD2 for D (5 bases). This CDR3 region has 15 residues. Trimming removed 6 bases from V and 1 base from J, with 14 bases in between. The germline V gene encodes CDR1 SGHRS and CDR2 YFSETQ. CDR3 sequence (DNA): TGCGCCAGCACTCTGGACTTCTTATCCTACAATGAGCAGTTCTTC. Protein sequence: CASTLDFLSYNEQFF. Looking up the rest from reference TRBV5-1 and TRBJ2-1 gives the full variable domain: KAGVTQTPRYLIKTRGQQVTLSCSPISGHRSVSWYQQTPGQGLQFLFEYFSETQRNKGNFPGRFSGRQFSNSRSEMNVSTLELGDSALYLCASTLDFLSYNEQFFGPGTRLTVL.

The V gene is TRBV5-1, the J gene TRBJ1-1, with 9 positions matching TRBD1. Per the germline V gene, CDR1 is SGHRS and CDR2 is YFSETQ. CDR3 length: 16 residues. Trimming removed 3 bases from V and 0 bases from J; junction bases left unmatched: 6. CDR3 in amino acids: CASSSGQGSMNTEAFF. For the CDR3, the DNA is TGCGCCAGCAGCTCCGGACAGGGGTCTATGAACACTGAAGCTTTCTTT.

In this sample, this clonotype turned up many times. This chain joins TRBV6-5 and TRBJ2-7; D is perhaps TRBD2 (5 bases). The CDR3 length is 13 residues. Trimming shortened V by 8 bases and J by 6 bases, and 17 bases separated the two germline ends. Germline lookup yields CDR1 MNHEY and CDR2 SVGAGI. The CDR3 here is CASATLRGFEQYF. The CDR3 region has the DNA TGTGCCAGCGCCACGCTTCGAGGGTTCGAGCAGTACTTC.

This clonotype was seen a handful of times. J is TRBJ2-3 and V is TRBV10-3, with 9 positions matching TRBD2. The junction had 13 bases not matched to a gene; V was cut back by 10 bases and J by 5 bases. The length of the CDR3 is 15 residues. Germline-derived CDR1 and CDR2 are ENHRY and SYGVKD. Here the CDR3 reads CATSTSGPLLDTQYF. CDR3 nucleotides: TGTGCCACCTCTACTAGCGGGCCTCTATTAGATACGCAGTATTTT.

This clonotype was picked up a small number of times. The chain links TRBV6-4 to TRBJ2-1; TRBD2 might be the D (5 bases). The ends were cut back, 5 bases at V and 0 bases at J, with 17 bases in the middle. Germline CDR1 reads MRHNA; CDR2 reads SNTAGT. This CDR3 has 17 amino acids. The CDR3 here is CASSPTPDLSSYNEQFF. For the CDR3, the DNA is TGTGCCAGCAGTCCAACTCCGGACTTAAGCTCCTACAATGAGCAGTTCTTC.